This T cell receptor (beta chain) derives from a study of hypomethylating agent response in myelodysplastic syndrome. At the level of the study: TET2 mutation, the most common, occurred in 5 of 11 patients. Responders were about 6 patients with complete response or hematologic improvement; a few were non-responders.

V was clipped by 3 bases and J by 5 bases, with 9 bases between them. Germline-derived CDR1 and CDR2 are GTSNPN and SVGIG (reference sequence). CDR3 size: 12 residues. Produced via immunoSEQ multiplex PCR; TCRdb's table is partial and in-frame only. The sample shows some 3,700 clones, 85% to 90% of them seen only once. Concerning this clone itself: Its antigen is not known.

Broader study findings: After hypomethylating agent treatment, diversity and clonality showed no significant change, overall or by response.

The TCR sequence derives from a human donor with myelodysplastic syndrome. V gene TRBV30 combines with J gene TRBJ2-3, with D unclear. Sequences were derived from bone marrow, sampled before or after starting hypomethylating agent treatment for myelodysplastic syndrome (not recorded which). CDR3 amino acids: CAWSHRVDTQYF. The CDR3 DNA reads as TGTGCCTGGAGCCACAGAGTAGATACGCAGTATTTT.